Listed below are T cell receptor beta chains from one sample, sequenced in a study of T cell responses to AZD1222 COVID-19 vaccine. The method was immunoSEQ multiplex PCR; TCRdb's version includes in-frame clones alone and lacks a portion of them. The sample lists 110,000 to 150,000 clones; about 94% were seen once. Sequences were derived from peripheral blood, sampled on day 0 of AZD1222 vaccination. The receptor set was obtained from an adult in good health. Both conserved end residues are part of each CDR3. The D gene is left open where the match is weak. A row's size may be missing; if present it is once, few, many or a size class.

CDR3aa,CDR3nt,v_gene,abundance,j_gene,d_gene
CASSFVTGPPYNEQFF,TGTGCCAGCAGCTTCGTCACGGGACCGCCCTACAATGAGCAGTTCTTC,TRBV11-2,NA,TRBJ2-1,NA
CASSMVRSSGNTIYF,TGTGCCAGTAGTATGGTTCGGAGCTCTGGAAACACCATATATTTT,TRBV19,NA,TRBJ1-3,NA
CASSLASASYEQYF,TGTGCCAGCAGCTTAGCTAGCGCGTCCTACGAGCAGTACTTC,TRBV11-1,NA,TRBJ2-7,NA
CASSEGSWDSPLHF,TGTGCCAGCAGTGAAGGCAGCTGGGATTCACCCCTCCACTTT,TRBV6-1,NA,TRBJ1-6,NA
CASSYIPGPYEQYF,TGTGCCAGCAGTTATATCCCAGGACCCTACGAGCAGTACTTC,TRBV6-5,NA,TRBJ2-7,NA
CASSPVRGEQYF,TGTGCCAGCAGCCCCGTTAGGGGCGAGCAGTACTTC,TRBV14,NA,TRBJ2-7,NA
CASSPRVGGTDTQYF,TGTGCCAGCTCACCACGGGTAGGAGGCACAGATACGCAGTATTTT,TRBV18,NA,TRBJ2-3,NA
CASSLRRVETQYF,TGTGCCAGCAGTTTACGGAGGGTGGAGACCCAGTACTTC,TRBV12-3/TRBV12-4,once,TRBJ2-5,NA
CASSITLAALYNEQFF,TGTGCCAGTAGTATAACGCTAGCGGCATTGTACAATGAGCAGTTCTTC,TRBV19,NA,TRBJ2-1,TRBD2
CASRRTGRNSPLHF,TGTGCCAGCAGACGGACAGGGCGCAATTCACCCCTCCACTTT,TRBV6-5,NA,TRBJ1-6,TRBD1
CASSLQGESTEAFF,TGTGCCAGCAGCTTACAGGGTGAGAGCACTGAAGCTTTCTTT,TRBV13,once,TRBJ1-1,NA
CASSNLDRGGEKLFF,TGTGCCAGCAGCAACCTGGACAGGGGAGGTGAAAAACTGTTTTTT,TRBV7-9,NA,TRBJ1-4,TRBD1
CASNELGSNQPQHF,TGTGCCAGCAACGAACTCGGGAGCAATCAGCCCCAGCATTTT,TRBV5-6,NA,TRBJ1-5,NA
CASSLEGTGELFF,TGCGCCAGCAGCTTAGAAGGGACCGGGGAGCTGTTTTTT,TRBV5-1,once,TRBJ2-2,NA
CASSPGRHLNTEAFF,TGTGCCAGCAGCCCCGGGAGGCATTTGAACACTGAAGCTTTCTTT,TRBV7-9,NA,TRBJ1-1,NA
CASSPRGGRANTEAFF,TGTGCCAGCAGCCCCCGGGGAGGACGTGCGAACACTGAAGCTTTCTTT,TRBV16,NA,TRBJ1-1,NA
CASSPQGNSNQPQHF,TGTGCCAGTAGCCCACAGGGAAATAGCAATCAGCCCCAGCATTTT,TRBV19,NA,TRBJ1-5,NA
CASSERGYLSNQPQHF,TGTGCCAGCAGTGAAAGGGGATATCTTAGCAATCAGCCCCAGCATTTT,TRBV2,NA,TRBJ1-5,NA
CASSFRGRDTEQYF,TGTGCCAGCAGCTTCCGCGGCCGGGACACCGAGCAGTACTTC,TRBV5-6,NA,TRBJ2-7,NA
CASSQDFINTEAFF,TGCGCCAGCAGCCAAGATTTCATAAACACTGAAGCTTTCTTT,TRBV4-1,NA,TRBJ1-1,NA
CAWSSDRGRWFF,TGTGCCTGGAGCTCGGACAGGGGGCGGTGGTTCTTC,TRBV30,NA,TRBJ2-1,TRBD1
CASSKWTGGYTGELFF,TGTGCCAGCAGTAAATGGACAGGGGGATACACCGGGGAGCTGTTTTTT,TRBV25-1,NA,TRBJ2-2,TRBD1
CASTPGTSDVDTQYF,TGTGCCAGCACCCCCGGGACTAGCGATGTAGATACGCAGTATTTT,TRBV18,NA,TRBJ2-3,TRBD2
CASSSTRDFNEQFF,TGTGCCAGCAGCTCCACCCGTGACTTCAATGAGCAGTTCTTC,TRBV7-3,NA,TRBJ2-1,NA
CASSLDGVLNTIYF,TGTGCCAGCAGCTTAGACGGGGTTTTAAACACCATATATTTT,TRBV11-2,NA,TRBJ1-3,NA
CAWALDSNQETQYF,TGTGCCTGGGCCCTAGACAGTAACCAAGAGACCCAGTACTTC,TRBV30,NA,TRBJ2-5,NA
CASSDGEHTGELFF,TGTGCCAGCTCCGACGGGGAGCACACCGGGGAGCTGTTTTTT,TRBV6-5,few,TRBJ2-2,NA
CATSREGLAGTNEQFF,TGTGCCACCAGCAGAGAGGGACTAGCAGGGACCAATGAGCAGTTCTTC,TRBV15,NA,TRBJ2-1,TRBD2
CASSQATGANTEAFF,TGTGCCAGCAGCCAGGCGACAGGGGCCAACACTGAAGCTTTCTTT,TRBV3-1/TRBV3-2,NA,TRBJ1-1,TRBD1
CASSTIGPSDYGYTF,TGTGCCAGTAGTACAATCGGGCCCTCGGACTATGGCTACACCTTC,TRBV19,NA,TRBJ1-2,NA
CASSLTGTAFYGYTF,TGTGCCAGCAGCTTAACCGGGACAGCCTTTTATGGCTACACCTTC,TRBV11-1,once,TRBJ1-2,TRBD1